This TCR beta chain is drawn from a study of T cell repertoires in cytomegalovirus infection. Study context: Evidence of both CMV infection and a matching HLA type came from public TCR beta signatures. Whole-study findings and limits: People with CMV and the relevant HLA were identified by cumulative public TCR beta family frequency. In two of eight donors, the top clonotype was HLA-C-restricted CMV-specific.

TCRdb ran MiXCR on the reads and lists one entry per CDR3 protein. The repertoire consists of hundreds of thousands of distinct CDR3 sequences, with approximately 32% occurring once and the leading ten covering about an eighth. Germline CDR1 reads MNHNS; CDR2 reads SASEGT. The V end lost 11 bases, the J end lost 8 bases, and 7 bases lay between the germline ends. This CDR3 comprises 9 residues. Regarding this clonotype: Its cognate antigen is unknown.

J is TRBJ1-5 and V is TRBV6-1; D is unresolved. The TCR was taken from a human donor in good health (CMV status not recorded). Some clones in this sample may be carry-over from other donors' samples. The sample was cultured CD8+ T cells from PBMCs, taken from culture after CMV antigen stimulation. CDR3 amino acids: CASGEPQHF. The DNA for the CDR3 is TGTGCCTCCGGGGAGCCCCAGCATTTT.